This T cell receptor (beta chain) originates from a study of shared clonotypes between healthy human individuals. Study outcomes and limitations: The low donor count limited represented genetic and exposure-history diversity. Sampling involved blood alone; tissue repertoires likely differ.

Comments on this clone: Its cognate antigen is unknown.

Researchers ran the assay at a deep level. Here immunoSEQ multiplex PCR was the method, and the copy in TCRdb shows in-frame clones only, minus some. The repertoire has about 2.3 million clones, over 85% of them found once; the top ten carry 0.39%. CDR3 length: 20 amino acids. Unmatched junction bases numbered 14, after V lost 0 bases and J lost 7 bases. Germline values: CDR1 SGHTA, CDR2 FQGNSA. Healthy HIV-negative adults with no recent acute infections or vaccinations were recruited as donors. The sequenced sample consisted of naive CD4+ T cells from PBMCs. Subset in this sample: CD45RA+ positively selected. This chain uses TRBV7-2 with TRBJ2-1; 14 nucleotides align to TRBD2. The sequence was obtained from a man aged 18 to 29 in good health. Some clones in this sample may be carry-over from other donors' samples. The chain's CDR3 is CASSLAPGLAGGRSRNEQFF. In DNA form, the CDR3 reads TGTGCCAGCAGCTTAGCCCCTGGACTAGCGGGAGGACGAAGTCGGAATGAGCAGTTCTTC.